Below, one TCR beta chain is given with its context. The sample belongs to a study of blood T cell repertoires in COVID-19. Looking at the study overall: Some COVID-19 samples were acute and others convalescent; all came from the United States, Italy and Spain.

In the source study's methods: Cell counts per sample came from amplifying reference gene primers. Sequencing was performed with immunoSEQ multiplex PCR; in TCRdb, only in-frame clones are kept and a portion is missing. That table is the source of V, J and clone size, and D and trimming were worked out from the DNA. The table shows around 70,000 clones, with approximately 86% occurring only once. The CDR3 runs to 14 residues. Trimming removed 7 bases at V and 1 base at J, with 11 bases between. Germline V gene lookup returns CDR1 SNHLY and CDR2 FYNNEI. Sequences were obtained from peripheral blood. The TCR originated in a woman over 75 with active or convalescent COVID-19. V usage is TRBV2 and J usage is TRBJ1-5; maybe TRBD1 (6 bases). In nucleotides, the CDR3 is TGTGCCAGCAAAAAGGGGGGGAGCAATCAGCCCCAGCATTTT. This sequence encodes CASKKGGSNQPQHF.